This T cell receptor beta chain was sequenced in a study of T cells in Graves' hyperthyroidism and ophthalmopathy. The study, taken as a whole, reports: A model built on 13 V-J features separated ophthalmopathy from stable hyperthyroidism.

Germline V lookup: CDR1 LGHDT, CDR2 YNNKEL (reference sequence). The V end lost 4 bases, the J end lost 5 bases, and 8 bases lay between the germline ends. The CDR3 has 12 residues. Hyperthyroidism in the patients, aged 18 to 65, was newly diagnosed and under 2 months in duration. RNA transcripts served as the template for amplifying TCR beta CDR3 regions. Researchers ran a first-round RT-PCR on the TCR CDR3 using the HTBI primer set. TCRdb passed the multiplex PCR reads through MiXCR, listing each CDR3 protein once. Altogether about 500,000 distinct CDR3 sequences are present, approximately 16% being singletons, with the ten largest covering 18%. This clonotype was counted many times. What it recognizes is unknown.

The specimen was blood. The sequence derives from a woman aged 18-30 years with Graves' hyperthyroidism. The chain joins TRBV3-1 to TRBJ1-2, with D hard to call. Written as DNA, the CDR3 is TGTGCCAGCAGCCGAGGAGAATATGGCTACACCTTC. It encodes CASSRGEYGYTF.